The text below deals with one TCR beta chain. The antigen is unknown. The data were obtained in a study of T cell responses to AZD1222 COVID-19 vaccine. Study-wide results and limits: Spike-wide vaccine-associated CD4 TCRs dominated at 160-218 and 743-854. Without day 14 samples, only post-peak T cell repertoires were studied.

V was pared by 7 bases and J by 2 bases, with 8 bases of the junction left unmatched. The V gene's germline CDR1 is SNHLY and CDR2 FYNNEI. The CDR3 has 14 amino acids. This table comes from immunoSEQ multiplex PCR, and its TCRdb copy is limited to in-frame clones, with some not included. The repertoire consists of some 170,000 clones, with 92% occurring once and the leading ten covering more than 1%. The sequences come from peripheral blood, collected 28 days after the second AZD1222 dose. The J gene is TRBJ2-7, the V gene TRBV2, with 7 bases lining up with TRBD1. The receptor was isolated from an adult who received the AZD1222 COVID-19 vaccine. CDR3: CASTSRQGAYEQYF. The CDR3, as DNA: TGTGCCAGCACGAGCAGACAGGGAGCCTACGAGCAGTACTTC.